This entry lists 19 T cell receptor beta chains sequenced from one sample in a study of blood T cell repertoires in COVID-19. Libraries were prepared by immunoSEQ multiplex PCR; TCRdb keeps only in-frame clonotypes and omits some of them. The data show approximately 210,000 clones, approximately 84% seen once. The specimen sequenced was peripheral blood. Source of these receptors: a woman in her seventies with active or convalescent COVID-19.

The V and J genes are TRBV7-8 and TRBJ2-7; no definite D call. The CDR3 totals 18 residues. Germline CDR1 SGHVS, CDR2 FQNEAQ. The V end lost 1 base, the J end lost 0 bases, and 19 bases lay between the germline ends. CDR3 loop: CASSLGLRQVDYSYEQYF. The DNA of the CDR3 is TGTGCCAGCAGCTTAGGGTTAAGGCAGGTCGATTACTCCTACGAGCAGTACTTC.

This chain connects TRBV4-1 to TRBJ2-1, with 8 bases aligning to TRBD1. Trimming removed 6 bases from V and 10 bases from J; junction bases left unmatched: 8. Germline assignment: CDR1 MGHRA and CDR2 YSYEKL. The CDR3 contains 13 residues. The CDR3 DNA is TGCGCCAGCAGTCGCACAGGGGGTCGGGAGCAGTTCTTC. It is translated as CASSRTGGREQFF.

The J gene is TRBJ1-3, the V gene TRBV9; D may be TRBD1 (6 bases). V lost 0 bases and J lost 2, with 9 bases in between. Looked up from germline, CDR1 is SGDLS and CDR2 is YYNGEE. This CDR3 is built from 15 residues. This CDR3 is CASSVAGTTGNTIYF. The CDR3 DNA reads as TGTGCCAGCAGCGTAGCAGGGACAACTGGAAACACCATATATTTT.

The CDR3 spells CASSSQIQSLNTGELFF. In DNA form, the CDR3 reads TGCGCCAGCAGCTCGCAGATCCAGTCCTTGAACACCGGGGAGCTGTTTTTT. The rearrangement links TRBV5-1 to TRBJ2-2; the D is unclear. The CDR3 has 17 residues. Trimming took 3 bases from V and 1 from J, leaving 16 bases between them. Germline values: CDR1 SGHRS, CDR2 YFSETQ.

This clone showed up just a few times. The chain joins TRBV5-6 to TRBJ2-1; 10 positions match TRBD2. Germline V gene data show CDR1 as SGHDT and CDR2 as YYEEEE. This CDR3 has 16 residues. The V segment lost 2 bases and the J segment 6 bases; nucleotides outside the gene matches: 8. The CDR3 DNA reads as TGTGCCAGCAGCTTCCTAAGCGGGAGGGCCCGCAATGAGCAGTTCTTC. It yields the protein CASSFLSGRARNEQFF.

The genes are TRBV19 and TRBJ1-1; D may be TRBD1 (5 bases). V was clipped by 7 bases and J by 5 bases, with 11 bases between them. The CDR3 is 12 amino acids. Germline CDR1 and CDR2: LNHDA and SQIVND (reference sequence). The CDR3 coding sequence is TGTGCCAGTACGTCAGGGAGGACTGAAGCTTTCTTT. This sequence encodes CASTSGRTEAFF.

The chain recombines TRBV6-6 with TRBJ2-7; 8 bases agree with TRBD1. Trimming cost V 6 bases and J 6 bases; bases outside gene matches: 13. Germline values: CDR1 MNHNY, CDR2 SVGAGI (reference sequence). The CDR3 is made up of 15 amino acids. CDR3 in amino acids: CASSLPGTGSVEQYF. CDR3 nucleotides: TGTGCCAGCAGCTTACCCGGGACAGGATCCGTCGAGCAGTACTTC.

The genes are TRBV4-2 and TRBJ2-1; 7 positions agree with TRBD2. The V and J ends lost 1 base and 7 bases, in that order; junction bases with no gene match: 4. The CDR3 length is 14 residues. Germline CDR1 is LGHNA and CDR2 is YNFKEQ. In DNA form, the CDR3 reads TGTGCCAGCAGCCAAGTCACTAGCGATAATGAGCAGTTCTTC. It encodes CASSQVTSDNEQFF.

The chain has TRBV6-5 and TRBJ2-1, with D maybe TRBD2 (7 bases). V was shortened by 8 bases and J by 4 bases, with 18 bases between the two germline ends. The CDR3 extends over 15 amino acids. Germline V gene lookup returns CDR1 MNHEY and CDR2 SVGAGI. Here the CDR3 DNA reads TGTGCCAGCTCCTTGGGGGGGCTCGGGTACAATGAGCAGTTCTTC. Residues: CASSLGGLGYNEQFF.

V and J are TRBV6-5 and TRBJ1-5, with 7 positions matching TRBD1. CDR1 and CDR2 from the germline V gene are MNHEY and SVGAGI. Trimming cost V 6 bases and J 4 bases; bases outside gene matches: 9. The CDR3 has 15 residues. CDR3 DNA sequence: TGTGCCAGCAGGGGGCTGGGGACAGTAAATCAGCCCCAGCATTTT. Protein: CASRGLGTVNQPQHF.

The rearrangement links TRBV6-5 to TRBJ2-7; unclear D gene. In germline, CDR1 is MNHEY, CDR2 SVGAGI. The V and J ends lost 6 bases and 6 bases respectively, with 9 bases between them. The CDR3 runs 11 residues. The CDR3 nucleotides are TGTGCCAGCAGGCGCTCGGGCGAGCAGTACTTC. It codes for CASRRSGEQYF.

This rearrangement joins TRBV27 to TRBJ2-1; D might be TRBD2 (5 bases). Trimming stripped 3 bases from V and 3 bases from J, with 9 bases between. This CDR3 is 14 amino acids long. CDR1 MNHEY and CDR2 SMNVEV come from the germline V gene (reference sequence). The CDR3 here is CASSFKRSYNEQFF. Written as DNA, the CDR3 is TGTGCCAGCAGTTTCAAGCGGAGCTACAATGAGCAGTTCTTC.

The rearrangement joins TRBV6-5 to TRBJ2-6; D gene uncertain. With 5 bases removed from V and 3 bases from J, the gap between germline ends came to 8 bases. Germline V gives CDR1 MNHEY, CDR2 SVGAGI. The CDR3 covers 14 residues. CDR3 nucleotides: TGTGCCAGCAGTCTTAGCTTTGGGGCCAACGTCCTGACTTTC. Translation gives CASSLSFGANVLTF.

V gene TRBV4-1 combines with J gene TRBJ2-1, with D possibly TRBD2 on 6 matching bases. V was pared by 4 bases and J by 7 bases, with 14 bases between. The CDR3 runs 14 residues. In germline, CDR1 is MGHRA, CDR2 YSYEKL. In DNA, the CDR3 is TGCGCCAGCAGCCTAGCGGTGAGTGAGAATGAGCAGTTCTTC. Protein: CASSLAVSENEQFF.

Here the CDR3 DNA reads TGTGCCAGCAGCAGGGACAGGGGAACAGATACGCAGTATTTT. It encodes CASSRDRGTDTQYF. The V call is TRBV4-2, the J call TRBJ2-3, with 10 bases matching TRBD1. Germline trimming cut 5 bases from V and 3 bases from J; bases unmatched to any gene: 2. This CDR3 contains 14 residues. Looked up from germline, CDR1 is LGHNA and CDR2 is YNFKEQ.

V gene TRBV14 combines with J gene TRBJ1-2; 7 positions match TRBD1. Germline trimming cut 1 base from V and 2 bases from J; bases unmatched to any gene: 10. Germline V CDR1 and CDR2: SGHDN, FVKESK. The CDR3 is 17 amino acids. The CDR3 nucleotides read TGTGCCAGCAGCCAAGCGGAAGGAAGCAGGGGGAACTATGGCTACACCTTC. Protein product: CASSQAEGSRGNYGYTF.

The chain has TRBV4-2 and TRBJ2-2, with a possible D match to TRBD2 (6 bases). The germline V gene has CDR1 LGHNA and CDR2 YNFKEQ. V dropped 0 bases and J dropped 9 bases, with 8 bases sitting between them. The CDR3 spans 13 residues. The CDR3 protein is CASSQDWTRELFF. DNA for the CDR3: TGTGCCAGCAGCCAAGATTGGACTAGGGAGCTGTTTTTT.

The J gene is TRBJ2-5, the V gene TRBV11-2; TRBD1 matches at 7 bases. The CDR3 is 15 residues long. V lost 6 bases and J lost 1; bases outside the gene matches: 8. Germline V gene data show CDR1 as SGHAT and CDR2 as FQNNGV. The CDR3 loop reads CASSFTRGPQETQYF. The CDR3 bases are TGTGCCAGCAGTTTTACGAGGGGGCCCCAAGAGACCCAGTACTTC.

The chain combines TRBV5-6 with TRBJ1-6, with TRBD1 matching 10 bases. The CDR3 has 17 amino acids. Per germline, CDR1 SGHDT and CDR2 YYEEEE. The J segment lost 9 bases and the V segment lost 4 bases, leaving 13 bases of the junction unmatched. In DNA, the CDR3 is TGTGCCAGCAGCCCTGACCTCGGGACAGGGGTTGGTTCACCCCTCCACTTT. Translation gives CASSPDLGTGVGSPLHF.